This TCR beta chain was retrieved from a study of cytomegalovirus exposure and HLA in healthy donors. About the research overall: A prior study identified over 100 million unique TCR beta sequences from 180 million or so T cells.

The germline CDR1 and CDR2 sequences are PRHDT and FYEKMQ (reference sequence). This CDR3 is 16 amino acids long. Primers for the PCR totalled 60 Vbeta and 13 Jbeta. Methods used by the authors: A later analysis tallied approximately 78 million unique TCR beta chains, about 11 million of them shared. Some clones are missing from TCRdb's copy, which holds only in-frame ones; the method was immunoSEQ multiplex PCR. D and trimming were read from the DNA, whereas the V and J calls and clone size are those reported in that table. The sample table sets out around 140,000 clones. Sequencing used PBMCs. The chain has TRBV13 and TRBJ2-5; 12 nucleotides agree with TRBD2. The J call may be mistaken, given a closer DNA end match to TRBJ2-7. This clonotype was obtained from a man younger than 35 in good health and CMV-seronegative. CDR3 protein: CASSPRLAGVSYEQYF. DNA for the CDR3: TGTGCCAGCAGCCCCCGACTAGCGGGAGTTTCCTACGAGCAGTACTTC.